One and the same sample provided the 6 T cell receptor beta chains below, sequenced in a study of technical replicates of blood from a few donors. This table comes from immunoSEQ multiplex PCR, and its TCRdb copy is limited to in-frame clones, with some not included. The sample records approximately 88,000 clones, about 96% being singletons. The sequencing input was T cells isolated from PBMCs. The receptors originated from a human donor in good health.

This chain joins TRBV6-1 and TRBJ1-2; 7 positions match TRBD1. The CDR3 runs to 12 residues. Germline CDR1 reads MNHNS; CDR2 reads SASEGT. The V and J ends lost 5 bases and 8 bases, in that order; junction bases with no gene match: 5. The CDR3 region has the DNA TGTGCCAGCAGTCGACAGGGTGACGGCTACACCTTC. This encodes CASSRQGDGYTF.

This clone was seen a single time. The V and J genes are TRBV27 and TRBJ1-4; unclear D gene. CDR1 and CDR2 from the germline V gene are MNHEY and SMNVEV (reference sequence). There are 14 residues in the CDR3. Between the trimmed V and J ends, which lost 3 bases and 2 bases, there was a span of 7 bases. The CDR3 protein is CASSFLGTNEKLFF. The CDR3 bases are TGTGCCAGCAGTTTTCTCGGGACTAATGAAAAACTGTTTTTT.

The J gene is TRBJ2-7, the V gene TRBV2; perhaps TRBD1 as D (5 bases). CDR3 length: 14 residues. V lost 2 bases, J lost 5 bases, and 13 bases lay in between. The germline gives CDR1 SNHLY, CDR2 FYNNEI. CDR3 loop: CASSEPLKGDEQYF. In DNA, the CDR3 is TGTGCCAGCAGTGAACCATTAAAAGGGGACGAGCAGTACTTC.

A few counts support this clone. The V gene is TRBV6-1, the J gene TRBJ1-5, with 8 bases that match TRBD1. Germline loops: CDR1 MNHNS, CDR2 SASEGT. The CDR3 loop spans 15 amino acids. The junction had 3 bases not matched to a gene; V was cut back by 2 bases and J by 3 bases. The CDR3 loop reads CASSERGQVNQPQHF. In DNA form, the CDR3 reads TGTGCCAGCAGTGAAAGGGGACAGGTCAATCAGCCCCAGCATTTT.

V gene TRBV4-1 combines with J gene TRBJ2-3, with D tentatively TRBD2 (6 bases). The CDR3 sequence is 16 residues long. Germline V gene lookup returns CDR1 MGHRA and CDR2 YSYEKL. V dropped 4 bases and J dropped 2 bases, with 16 bases sitting between them. CDR3 in amino acids: CASSRAGSRLTDTQYF. As DNA, the CDR3 is TGCGCCAGCAGCCGGGCGGGGAGTCGACTCACAGATACGCAGTATTTT.

CDR3 residues: CASSLTSGSLTDTQYF. CDR3 bases: TGTGCCAGCAGCTTGACTAGCGGGAGTCTGACAGATACGCAGTATTTT. The rearrangement joins TRBV7-2 to TRBJ2-3, with 12 bases matching TRBD2. The CDR3 sequence is 16 residues long. CDR1 SGHTA and CDR2 FQGNSA come from the germline V gene. V lost 3 bases, J lost 3 bases, and 4 bases stayed unmatched.